This entry is about one T cell receptor (beta chain). Arm-PCR of CDR3 regions and iRepertoire HTBI primers were used to build TCR beta libraries. Via MiXCR, TCRdb re-called the multiplex PCR reads, giving one row per CDR3 protein. The data show 600,000 to 650,000 distinct CDR3 sequences, 16% seen once. The entry originates in a study of regulatory T cells in long-lasting Graves disease. The V segment lost 5 bases and the J segment 4 bases; nucleotides outside the gene matches: 7. The germline V gene encodes CDR1 SEHNR and CDR2 FQNEAQ (reference sequence). The CDR3 contains 14 residues. Specified time point: newly diagnosed GD, antithyroid drugs for less than 3 months. PBMC-extracted RNA yielded the TCR library. Doctors identified Graves' disease using the American Thyroid Association guidelines. This sample also appeared in a second study, on T cells in Graves' hyperthyroidism and ophthalmopathy. That investigation notes: Diagnoses were made from clinical symptoms, serum measures (thyroxine and TRAb), thyroid ultrasound and orbital computed tomography. TCR CDR3 underwent first-round RT-PCR with the HTBI primer set. Among clonotypes expanded in thyroid above 0.001, most were also found in blood.

The source was peripheral blood mononuclear cells (PBMCs), collected at new diagnosis, from a patient treated with antithyroid drugs. This TCR was sampled from a woman between 25 and 40 years old with Graves disease. The V gene is TRBV7-9, the J gene TRBJ1-2, with 7 bases aligning to TRBD1. This CDR3 is CASSLTGASYGYTF. Written as DNA, the CDR3 is TGTGCCAGCAGCCTTACAGGGGCGAGCTATGGCTACACCTTC.